The rows below give T cell receptor beta chains drawn from one sample of a study of T cell repertoires in cytomegalovirus infection. TCRdb called the reads again in MiXCR, with one record for every CDR3 protein. Here the sample spans approximately 320,000 distinct CDR3 sequences, more than 8% being singletons. Material: PBMCs. The receptors were gathered from a human donor in good health (CMV status not recorded). Some clones in this sample may be carry-over from other donors' samples. CDR3s include the opening cysteine and the closing phenylalanine or tryptophan. D genes are given only for firm matches. Size values are once, few and many counts, or a class for expanded clones, and some rows have none.

J: TRBJ2-7; V: TRBV6-5; size: .; D: TRBD2; DNA: TGTGCCAGCAGTTACTCCCCCGGGACTAGCGGAGACTACGAGCAGTACTTC; CDR3: CASSYSPGTSGDYEQYF
J: TRBJ2-2; V: TRBV27; size: .; D: .; DNA: TGTGCCAGCAGTTTAGAGGGGAGCGAGCTGTTTTTT; CDR3: CASSLEGSELFF
J: TRBJ2-3; V: TRBV7-2; size: many; D: .; DNA: TGTGCCAGCAGCTTAGGGGAGTCGGACTACTACAACACAGATACGCAGTATTTT; CDR3: CASSLGESDYYNTDTQYF
J: TRBJ2-7; V: TRBV27; size: few; D: TRBD2; DNA: TGTGCCAGCAGTGCACCGGGACTAGCGGGCTTCTACGAGCAGTACTTC; CDR3: CASSAPGLAGFYEQYF
J: TRBJ1-2; V: TRBV18; size: .; D: .; DNA: TGTGCCAGCTCCCGGGGACCGGACTATGGCTACACCTTC; CDR3: CASSRGPDYGYTF
J: TRBJ2-6; V: TRBV6-1; size: many; D: TRBD2; DNA: TGTGCCAGCAGGATTACTAGCGGGAGTACTGGGGCCAACGTCCTGACTTTC; CDR3: CASRITSGSTGANVLTF
J: TRBJ1-4; V: TRBV29-1; size: .; D: .; DNA: TGCAGCGTACCGGACGGCCCAACTAATGAAAAACTGTTTTTT; CDR3: CSVPDGPTNEKLFF
J: TRBJ2-7; V: TRBV6-6; size: few; D: .; DNA: TGTGCCAGCACCACAGGTACAGTCTACGAGCAGTACTTC; CDR3: CASTTGTVYEQYF
J: TRBJ2-2; V: TRBV6-2/TRBV6-3; size: few; D: TRBD2; DNA: TGTGCCAGCAGTTTCGGACTAGCGGGAGTGGCAGGGGAGCTGTTTTTT; CDR3: CASSFGLAGVAGELFF
J: TRBJ1-1; V: TRBV18; size: few; D: TRBD1; DNA: TGTGCCAGCTCACCTAACAGGGGGGACACTGAAGCTTTCTTT; CDR3: CASSPNRGDTEAFF
J: TRBJ1-4; V: TRBV7-8; size: many; D: TRBD1; DNA: TGTGCCAGCAGCTTTGGGACAGGGTTGAGGGAAAAACTGTTTTTT; CDR3: CASSFGTGLREKLFF
J: TRBJ2-1; V: TRBV7-2; size: .; D: TRBD2; DNA: TGTGCCAGCAGCTCGGGACTAGCGCACAATGAGCAGTTCTTC; CDR3: CASSSGLAHNEQFF
J: TRBJ1-2; V: TRBV15; size: .; D: TRBD1; DNA: TGTGCCACCAGCAGAGATCGGGGACAGGATTATGGCTACACCTTC; CDR3: CATSRDRGQDYGYTF
J: TRBJ2-7; V: TRBV6-6; size: .; D: .; DNA: TGTGCCAGCAGTTATACGATGGGGGAGGGGGGGGAGCAGTACTTC; CDR3: CASSYTMGEGGEQYF
J: TRBJ1-2; V: TRBV6-2/TRBV6-3; size: many; D: TRBD1; DNA: TGTGCCAGCAGTCAACCCCCGGGGACAGAGTCTGGATATGGCTACACCTTC; CDR3: CASSQPPGTESGYGYTF
J: TRBJ2-5; V: TRBV20-1; size: few; D: .; DNA: TGCAGTGCTAGGAGGGCAGGGGAGCAAGAGACCCAGTACTTC; CDR3: CSARRAGEQETQYF
J: TRBJ1-2; V: TRBV20-1; size: .; D: .; DNA: TGCAGTGCTAGAGCTTCTGCCGCGGGCTACACCTTC; CDR3: CSARASAAGYTF
J: TRBJ2-2; V: TRBV5-1; size: .; D: TRBD2; DNA: TGCGCCAGCAGACACGGACTAGCTCTGAACACCGGGGAGCTGTTTTTT; CDR3: CASRHGLALNTGELFF
J: TRBJ2-5; V: TRBV2; size: few; D: .; DNA: TGTGCCCTAGGGGTATACGAGACCCAGTACTTC; CDR3: CALGVYETQYF
J: TRBJ2-2; V: TRBV5-6; size: many; D: TRBD1; DNA: TGTGCCAGCAGGAGGACAGGGAACACCGGGGAGCTGTTTTTT; CDR3: CASRRTGNTGELFF
J: TRBJ1-4; V: TRBV4-1; size: many; D: .; DNA: TGCGCCAGCAGCCAAGATGTTCCTCGGGCTAATGAAAAACTGTTTTTT; CDR3: CASSQDVPRANEKLFF
J: TRBJ2-1; V: TRBV20-1; size: few; D: .; DNA: TGCAGTGCTAGCATGCGGCTGGATGAGCAGTTCTTC; CDR3: CSASMRLDEQFF
J: TRBJ2-3; V: TRBV20-1; size: few; D: TRBD2; DNA: TGCAGTGCTAATAGCGGGAGGGCCTCCCCAGATACGCAGTATTTT; CDR3: CSANSGRASPDTQYF
J: TRBJ2-7; V: TRBV7-7; size: many; D: .; DNA: TGTGCCAGCAGCTTAGGAAAGGGGGTCTCCTACGAGCAGTACTTC; CDR3: CASSLGKGVSYEQYF
J: TRBJ1-2; V: TRBV6-1; size: many; D: .; DNA: TGTGCCAGCAGCCTAGAACAGCCCCTAATGGTTGGGGACTATGGCTACACCTTC; CDR3: CASSLEQPLMVGDYGYTF
J: TRBJ1-6; V: TRBV11-2; size: many; D: .; DNA: TGTGCCAGCAGCCTGAGACTCGTAGGTTCACCCCTCCACTTT; CDR3: CASSLRLVGSPLHF
J: TRBJ2-3; V: TRBV6-1; size: few; D: TRBD2; DNA: TGTGCCAGCAGACTTAGCGGGAGCTCCAATACGCAGTATTTT; CDR3: CASRLSGSSNTQYF
J: TRBJ2-3; V: TRBV7-3; size: many; D: TRBD2; DNA: TGTGCCAGCAGCTCTAGCGGGGGGGCCTATGGAGATACGCAGTATTTT; CDR3: CASSSSGGAYGDTQYF
J: TRBJ2-1; V: TRBV7-8; size: many; D: .; DNA: TGTGCCAGCAGCTTAGGATTAGGGCGCAGTTCCAATGAGCAGTTCTTC; CDR3: CASSLGLGRSSNEQFF
J: TRBJ1-5; V: TRBV12-3/TRBV12-4; size: .; D: .; DNA: TGTGCCAGCAGTTTGTGGGGACCCAATCAGCCCCAGCATTTT; CDR3: CASSLWGPNQPQHF
J: TRBJ2-1; V: TRBV19; size: many; D: TRBD1; DNA: TGTGCCAGTTTCGGGACAGACTCCTACAATGAGCAGTTCTTC; CDR3: CASFGTDSYNEQFF
J: TRBJ1-1; V: TRBV28; size: many; D: TRBD1; DNA: TGTGCCAGCAGGACAGGGGGCTGGACTGAAGCTTTCTTT; CDR3: CASRTGGWTEAFF
J: TRBJ1-1; V: TRBV6-6; size: .; D: .; DNA: TGTGCCAGCAGTGACCCTGGGGAGGGGTCCACTGAAGCTTTCTTT; CDR3: CASSDPGEGSTEAFF
J: TRBJ2-3; V: TRBV28; size: many; D: TRBD2; DNA: TGTGCCAGCAGTTTAGCTCCGGGTCCTAGCGGGATGCGCACAGATACGCAGTATTTT; CDR3: CASSLAPGPSGMRTDTQYF
J: TRBJ2-5; V: TRBV2; size: .; D: TRBD2; DNA: TGTGCCAGCAACTGGGGCCTAGCGGAAGAGACCCAGTACTTC; CDR3: CASNWGLAEETQYF
J: TRBJ2-1; V: TRBV4-1; size: .; D: .; DNA: TGCGCCAGCAGCCAAGACCATCGGACAAGCTTCTCCTACAATGAGCAGTTCTTC; CDR3: CASSQDHRTSFSYNEQFF
J: TRBJ2-1; V: TRBV19; size: few; D: .; DNA: TGTGCCAGTAGTATAGTTCTCGACACCTACAATGAGCAGTTCTTC; CDR3: CASSIVLDTYNEQFF
J: TRBJ1-5; V: TRBV28; size: few; D: .; DNA: TGTGCCAGCAGTTTATGGCAGGAACGTCAGCCCCAGCATTTT; CDR3: CASSLWQERQPQHF
J: TRBJ2-1; V: TRBV2; size: few; D: .; DNA: TGTGCCAGCAGTAGGCCCTTCATTAGGGAGCAGTTCTTC; CDR3: CASSRPFIREQFF
J: TRBJ1-4; V: TRBV7-2; size: many; D: TRBD1; DNA: TGTGCCAGCAGTCCAACTGGGACAGTCGAGGAAAAACTGTTTTTT; CDR3: CASSPTGTVEEKLFF
J: TRBJ1-1; V: TRBV18; size: few; D: .; DNA: TGTGCCAGCTCACCATCAGCAGGGAAGCCTGAAGCTTTCTTT; CDR3: CASSPSAGKPEAFF
J: TRBJ2-7; V: TRBV6-5; size: .; D: .; DNA: TGTGCCAGCAGTTCCCGGGGGCGTCAGGAGCAGTACTTC; CDR3: CASSSRGRQEQYF
J: TRBJ1-5; V: TRBV7-2; size: many; D: TRBD1; DNA: TGTGCCAGCAGCGGACAGGGGGCCGGTCAGCCCCAGCATTTT; CDR3: CASSGQGAGQPQHF
J: TRBJ1-6; V: TRBV4-2; size: .; D: .; DNA: TGTGCCAGCAGCCAAGGTCCAGCCGGCAATAATTCACCCCTCCACTTT; CDR3: CASSQGPAGNNSPLHF
J: TRBJ2-1; V: TRBV12-3/TRBV12-4; size: many; D: .; DNA: TGTGCCAGCGGCCGGGACAAGACTGGTGATGAGCAGTTCTTC; CDR3: CASGRDKTGDEQFF
J: TRBJ1-1; V: TRBV28; size: few; D: TRBD1; DNA: TGTGCCAGCAGTCTCCAGGGGGAAGAGGCTGAAGCTTTCTTT; CDR3: CASSLQGEEAEAFF
J: TRBJ1-6; V: TRBV20-1; size: .; D: .; DNA: TGCAGTGCTAGAGATAAGGGCTTTCTTGGTTATAATTCACCCCTCCACTTT; CDR3: CSARDKGFLGYNSPLHF
J: TRBJ1-6; V: TRBV7-4; size: .; D: .; DNA: TGTGCCAGCAGCCCGCAAGGGAGTGAGACGGGTTATACTTCACCCCTCCACTTT; CDR3: CASSPQGSETGYTSPLHF
J: TRBJ2-1; V: TRBV4-1; size: .; D: TRBD1; DNA: TGCGCCAGCAACCAGGGACAGGGCAATTACAATGAGCAGTTCTTC; CDR3: CASNQGQGNYNEQFF
J: TRBJ2-4; V: TRBV7-2; size: many; D: TRBD2; DNA: TGTGCCAGCAGCTTAGTAGGGACTAGCGGGGGGGACAAAAACATTCAGTACTTC; CDR3: CASSLVGTSGGDKNIQYF
J: TRBJ2-1; V: TRBV5-4; size: few; D: TRBD2; DNA: TGTGCCAGCAGCCGCTCTAGCGGGGGCTACAATGAGCAGTTCTTC; CDR3: CASSRSSGGYNEQFF
J: TRBJ2-1; V: TRBV12-3/TRBV12-4; size: many; D: .; DNA: TGTGCCAGCAGTTACCCTCTAGGGTACAATGAGCAGTTCTTC; CDR3: CASSYPLGYNEQFF
J: TRBJ2-7; V: TRBV18; size: few; D: TRBD2; DNA: TGTGCCAGCTCACCTCTCCCGGGACTAGCGGGAAACGAGCAGTACTTC; CDR3: CASSPLPGLAGNEQYF
J: TRBJ2-7; V: TRBV20-1; size: .; D: TRBD2; DNA: TGCAGTGCTAGAAAAGCGGGGGGAACCTACGAGCAGTACTTC; CDR3: CSARKAGGTYEQYF
J: TRBJ1-1; V: TRBV7-2; size: .; D: .; DNA: TGTGCCAGCAGCCCGGAGGGGACACGGCTTAACACTGAAGCTTTCTTT; CDR3: CASSPEGTRLNTEAFF
J: TRBJ2-3; V: TRBV27; size: .; D: TRBD2; DNA: TGTGCCAGCAGAATGACTAGCGGAAGACCAGATACGCAGTATTTT; CDR3: CASRMTSGRPDTQYF
J: TRBJ2-7; V: TRBV19; size: many; D: .; DNA: TGTGCCAGTAGGGGCAGGGGTGGCTACGAGCAGTACTTC; CDR3: CASRGRGGYEQYF
J: TRBJ2-7; V: TRBV29-1; size: .; D: .; DNA: TGCAGCGGAGGGTGGGGTGGAGAGCAGTACTTC; CDR3: CSGGWGGEQYF